This T cell receptor beta chain was identified in a study of T-cell reconstitution after alpha-beta-depleted transplantation in children. Preparation of the TCRbeta library was carried out with unique molecular identifiers. TCRdb analysed the PCR reads with MiXCR anew, one entry per CDR3 protein. This table holds approximately 510,000 distinct CDR3 sequences, approximately 16% found once. Sequencing was performed on PBMCs from the stem cell graft donor, taken from the stem cell graft. The receptor comes from a human donor who donated a stem cell graft to a child with acute lymphoblastic leukemia.

The CDR3 DNA sequence: TGCGCCAGCAGCCAAGAAGGCCTAGCGGGGTTCAATGAGCAGTTCTTC. This encodes CASSQEGLAGFNEQFF. The rearrangement links TRBV4-1 to TRBJ2-1; 9 bases fit TRBD2. With V trimmed by 0 bases and J by 6 bases, 6 bases remained unmatched. The CDR3 runs to 16 residues. The germline gives CDR1 MGHRA, CDR2 YSYEKL.